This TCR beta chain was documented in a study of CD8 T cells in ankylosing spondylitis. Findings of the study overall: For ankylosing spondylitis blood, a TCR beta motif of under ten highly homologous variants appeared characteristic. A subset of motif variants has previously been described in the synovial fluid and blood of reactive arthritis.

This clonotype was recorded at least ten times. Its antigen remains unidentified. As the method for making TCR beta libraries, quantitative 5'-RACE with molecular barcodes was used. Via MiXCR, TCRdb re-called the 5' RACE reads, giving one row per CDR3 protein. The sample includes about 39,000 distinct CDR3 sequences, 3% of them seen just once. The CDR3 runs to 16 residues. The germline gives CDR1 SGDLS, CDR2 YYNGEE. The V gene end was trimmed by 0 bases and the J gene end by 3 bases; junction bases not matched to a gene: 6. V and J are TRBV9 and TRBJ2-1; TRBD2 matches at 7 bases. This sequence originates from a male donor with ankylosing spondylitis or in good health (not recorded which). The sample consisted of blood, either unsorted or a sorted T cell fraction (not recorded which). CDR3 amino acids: CASSVALAGDYNEQFF. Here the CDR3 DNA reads TGTGCCAGCAGCGTAGCTTTAGCGGGTGACTACAATGAGCAGTTCTTC. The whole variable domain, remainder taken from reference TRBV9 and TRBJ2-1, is DSGVTQTPKHLITATGQRVTLRCSPRSGDLSVYWYQQSLDQGLQFLIQYYNGEERAKGNILERFSAQQFPDLHSELNLSSLELGDSALYFCASSVALAGDYNEQFFGPGTRLTVL.